This T cell receptor beta chain was found in a study of control samples from healthy donors and cancer patients. The method was immunoSEQ multiplex PCR; TCRdb's version includes in-frame clones alone and lacks a portion of them. Of about 120,000 clones in the sample, approximately 90% were seen once. The V end lost 5 bases, the J end lost 3 bases, and 14 bases lay between the germline ends. This CDR3 has 15 residues. Germline V gene sequence: CDR1 MNHEY, CDR2 SVGAGI. The origin of this receptor is a young man in good health. The chain is built from TRBV6-5 and TRBJ1-5; D perhaps matches TRBD1 (6 bases). What was sequenced was blood. This CDR3 reads CASSPQGQNNQPQHF. The CDR3 DNA reads TGTGCCAGCAGTCCCCAAGGACAGAACAATCAGCCCCAGCATTTT.